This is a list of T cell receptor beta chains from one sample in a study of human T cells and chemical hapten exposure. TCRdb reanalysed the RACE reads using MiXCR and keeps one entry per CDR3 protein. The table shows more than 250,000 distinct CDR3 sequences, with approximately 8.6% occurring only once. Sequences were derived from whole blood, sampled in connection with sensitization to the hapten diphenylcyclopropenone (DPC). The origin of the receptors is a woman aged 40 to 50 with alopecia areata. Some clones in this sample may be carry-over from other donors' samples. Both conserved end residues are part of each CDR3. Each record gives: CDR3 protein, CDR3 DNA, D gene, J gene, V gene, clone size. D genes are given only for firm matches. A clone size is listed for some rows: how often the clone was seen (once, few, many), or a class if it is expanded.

cdr3_aa: CASSLVPSGAANTGELFF; cdr3_nt: TGTGCCAGCAGCTTAGTGCCTAGCGGTGCCGCGAACACCGGGGAGCTGTTTTTT; d_call: TRBD2; j_call: TRBJ2-2; v_call: TRBV7-2; clone_size: few
cdr3_aa: CATSGGNNYGYTF; cdr3_nt: TGTGCCACCAGCGGGGGCAATAACTATGGCTACACCTTC; d_call: .; j_call: TRBJ1-2; v_call: TRBV24-1; clone_size: few
cdr3_aa: CASSPLTGSEAFF; cdr3_nt: TGTGCCAGCAGTCCACTTACAGGGAGTGAAGCTTTCTTT; d_call: .; j_call: TRBJ1-1; v_call: TRBV7-2; clone_size: few
cdr3_aa: CASSATSGRTDTQYF; cdr3_nt: TGTGCCAGCAGCGCGACTAGCGGGAGGACAGATACGCAGTATTTT; d_call: TRBD2; j_call: TRBJ2-3; v_call: TRBV9; clone_size: few
cdr3_aa: CASSYSYQPQHF; cdr3_nt: TGTGCCAGCAGTTACTCGTATCAGCCCCAGCATTTT; d_call: .; j_call: TRBJ1-5; v_call: TRBV6-2/TRBV6-3; clone_size: few
cdr3_aa: CSVAQTGNTEAFF; cdr3_nt: TGCAGCGTTGCCCAGACAGGGAACACTGAAGCTTTCTTT; d_call: .; j_call: TRBJ1-1; v_call: TRBV29-1; clone_size: .
cdr3_aa: CSASDSPVITDTQYF; cdr3_nt: TGCAGTGCTTCCGACTCGCCAGTAATCACAGATACGCAGTATTTT; d_call: .; j_call: TRBJ2-3; v_call: TRBV20-1; clone_size: .
cdr3_aa: CASSGGLAGRITGELFF; cdr3_nt: TGCGCCAGCAGCGGGGGACTAGCGGGACGTATCACCGGGGAGCTGTTTTTT; d_call: TRBD2; j_call: TRBJ2-2; v_call: TRBV5-1; clone_size: few
cdr3_aa: CAISDPTGRHYEQYF; cdr3_nt: TGTGCCATCAGTGACCCGACGGGACGCCACTACGAGCAGTACTTC; d_call: .; j_call: TRBJ2-7; v_call: TRBV10-3; clone_size: few
cdr3_aa: CASSGGDLYNEQFF; cdr3_nt: TGCGCCAGCAGCGGGGGCGACCTGTACAATGAGCAGTTCTTC; d_call: .; j_call: TRBJ2-1; v_call: TRBV5-1; clone_size: few
cdr3_aa: CAISPRDTLRDEQFF; cdr3_nt: TGTGCCATTAGCCCCCGGGACACCCTTAGGGATGAGCAGTTCTTC; d_call: .; j_call: TRBJ2-1; v_call: TRBV10-3; clone_size: many